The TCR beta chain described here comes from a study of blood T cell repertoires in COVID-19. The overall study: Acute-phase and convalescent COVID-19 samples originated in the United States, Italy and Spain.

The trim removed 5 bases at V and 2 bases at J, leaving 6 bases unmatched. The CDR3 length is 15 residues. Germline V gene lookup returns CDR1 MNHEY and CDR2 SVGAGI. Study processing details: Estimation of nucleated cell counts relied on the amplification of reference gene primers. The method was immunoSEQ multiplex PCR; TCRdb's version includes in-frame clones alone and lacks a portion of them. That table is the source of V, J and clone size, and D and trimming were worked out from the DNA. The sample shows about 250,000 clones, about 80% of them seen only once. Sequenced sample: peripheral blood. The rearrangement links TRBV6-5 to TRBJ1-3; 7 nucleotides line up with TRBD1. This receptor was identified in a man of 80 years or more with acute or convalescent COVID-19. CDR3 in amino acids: CASSTGAGPGNTIYF. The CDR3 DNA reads TGTGCCAGCAGTACAGGGGCTGGACCTGGAAACACCATATATTTT.